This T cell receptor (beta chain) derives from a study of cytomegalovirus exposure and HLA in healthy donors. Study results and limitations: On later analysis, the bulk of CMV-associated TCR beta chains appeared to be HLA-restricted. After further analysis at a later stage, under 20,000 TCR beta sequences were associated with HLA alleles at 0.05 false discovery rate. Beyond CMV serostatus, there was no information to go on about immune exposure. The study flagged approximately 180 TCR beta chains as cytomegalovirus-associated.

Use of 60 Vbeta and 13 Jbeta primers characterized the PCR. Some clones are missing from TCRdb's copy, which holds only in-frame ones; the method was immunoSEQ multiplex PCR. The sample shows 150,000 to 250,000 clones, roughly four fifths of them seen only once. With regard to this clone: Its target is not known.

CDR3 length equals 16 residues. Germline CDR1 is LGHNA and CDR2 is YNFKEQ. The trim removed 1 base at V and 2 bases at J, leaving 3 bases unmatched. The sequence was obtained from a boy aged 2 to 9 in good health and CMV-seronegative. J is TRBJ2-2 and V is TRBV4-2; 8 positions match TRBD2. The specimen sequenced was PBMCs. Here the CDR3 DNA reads TGTGCCAGCAGCCAAGCAGCGGGGGCCAACACCGGGGAGCTGTTTTTT. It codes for CASSQAAGANTGELFF.